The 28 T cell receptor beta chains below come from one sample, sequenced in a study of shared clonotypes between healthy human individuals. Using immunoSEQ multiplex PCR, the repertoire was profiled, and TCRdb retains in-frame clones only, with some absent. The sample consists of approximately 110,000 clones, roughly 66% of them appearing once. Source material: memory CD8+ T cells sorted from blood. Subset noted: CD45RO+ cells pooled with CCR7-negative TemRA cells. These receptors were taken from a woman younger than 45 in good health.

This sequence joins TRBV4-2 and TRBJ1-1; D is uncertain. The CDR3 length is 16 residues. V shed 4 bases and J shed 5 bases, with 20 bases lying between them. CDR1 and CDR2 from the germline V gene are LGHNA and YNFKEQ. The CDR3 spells CASSPAPGFSVTEAFF. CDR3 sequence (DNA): TGTGCCAGCAGCCCAGCCCCGGGGTTTAGTGTGACTGAAGCTTTCTTT.

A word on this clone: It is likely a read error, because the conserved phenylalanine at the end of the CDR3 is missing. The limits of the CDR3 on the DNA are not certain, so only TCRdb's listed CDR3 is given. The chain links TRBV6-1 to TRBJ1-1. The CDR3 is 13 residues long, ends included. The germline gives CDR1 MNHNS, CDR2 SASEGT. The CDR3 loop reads CASSEDGGLLGII.

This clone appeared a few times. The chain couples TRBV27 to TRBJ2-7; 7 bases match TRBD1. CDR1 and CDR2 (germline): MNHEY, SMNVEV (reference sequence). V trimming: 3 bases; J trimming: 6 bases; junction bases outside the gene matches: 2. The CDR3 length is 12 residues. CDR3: CASSFTGAEQYF. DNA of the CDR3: TGTGCCAGCAGTTTCACAGGGGCCGAGCAGTACTTC.

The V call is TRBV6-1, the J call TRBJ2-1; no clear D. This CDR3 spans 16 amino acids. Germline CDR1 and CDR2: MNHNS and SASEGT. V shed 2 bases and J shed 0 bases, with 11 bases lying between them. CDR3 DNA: TGTGCCAGCAGTGAATTTGGCCGGAGCTCCTACAATGAGCAGTTCTTC. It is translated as CASSEFGRSSYNEQFF.

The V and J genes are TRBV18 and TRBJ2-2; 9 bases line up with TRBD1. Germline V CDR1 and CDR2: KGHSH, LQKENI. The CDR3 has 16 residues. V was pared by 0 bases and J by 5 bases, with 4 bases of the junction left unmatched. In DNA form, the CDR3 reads TGTGCCAGCTCACCACCGACAGGGGGAAATACCGGGGAGCTGTTTTTT. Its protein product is CASSPPTGGNTGELFF.

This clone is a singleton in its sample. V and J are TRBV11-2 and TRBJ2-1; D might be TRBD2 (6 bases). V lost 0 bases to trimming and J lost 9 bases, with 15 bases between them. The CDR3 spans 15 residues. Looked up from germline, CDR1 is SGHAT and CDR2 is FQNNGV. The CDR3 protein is CASSLEGGGRGEQFF. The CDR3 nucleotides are TGTGCCAGCAGCTTAGAAGGTGGTGGGCGGGGTGAGCAGTTCTTC.

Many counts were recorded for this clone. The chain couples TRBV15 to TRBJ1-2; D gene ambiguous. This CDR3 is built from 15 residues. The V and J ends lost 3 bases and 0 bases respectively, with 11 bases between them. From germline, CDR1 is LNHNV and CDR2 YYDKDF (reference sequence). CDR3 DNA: TGTGCCACCAGCAGGATACATGCTTCTAACTATGGCTACACCTTC. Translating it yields CATSRIHASNYGYTF.

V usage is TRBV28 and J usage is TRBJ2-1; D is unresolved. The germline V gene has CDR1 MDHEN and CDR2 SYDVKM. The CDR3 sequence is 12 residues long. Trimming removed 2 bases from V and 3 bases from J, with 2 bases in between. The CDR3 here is CASSLDYNEQFF. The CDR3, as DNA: TGTGCCAGCAGTTTAGACTACAATGAGCAGTTCTTC. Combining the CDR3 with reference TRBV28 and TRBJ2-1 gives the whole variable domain DVKVTQSSRYLVKRTGEKVFLECVQDMDHENMFWYRQDPGLGLRLIYFSYDVKMKEKGDIPEGYSVSREKKERFSLILESASTNQTSMYLCASSLDYNEQFFGPGTRLTVL.

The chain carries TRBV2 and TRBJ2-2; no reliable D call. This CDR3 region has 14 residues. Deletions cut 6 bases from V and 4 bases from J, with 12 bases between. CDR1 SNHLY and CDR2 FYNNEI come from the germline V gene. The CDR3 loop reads CASRLPTGTGELFF. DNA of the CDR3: TGTGCCAGCAGGCTCCCGACGGGCACCGGGGAGCTGTTTTTT.

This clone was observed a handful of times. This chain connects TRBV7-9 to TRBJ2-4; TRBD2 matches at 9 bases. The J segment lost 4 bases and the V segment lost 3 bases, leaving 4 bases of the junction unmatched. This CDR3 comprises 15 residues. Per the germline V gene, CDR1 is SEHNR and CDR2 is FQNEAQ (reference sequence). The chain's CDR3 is CASSFSSGRKNIQYF. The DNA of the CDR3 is TGTGCCAGCAGCTTTAGTAGCGGGAGAAAAAACATTCAGTACTTC. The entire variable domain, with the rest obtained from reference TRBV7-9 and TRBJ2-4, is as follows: DTGVSQNPRHKITKRGQNVTFRCDPISEHNRLYWYRQTLGQGPEFLTYFQNEAQLEKSRLLSDRFSAERPKGSFSTLEIQRTEQGDSAMYLCASSFSSGRKNIQYFGAGTRLSVL.

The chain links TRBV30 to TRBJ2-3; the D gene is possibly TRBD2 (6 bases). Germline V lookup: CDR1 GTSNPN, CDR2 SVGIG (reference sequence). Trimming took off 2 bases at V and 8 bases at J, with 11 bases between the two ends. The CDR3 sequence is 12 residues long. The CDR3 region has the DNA TGTGCCTGGAGTTTTTGGGGAGGTACGCAGTATTTT. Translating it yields CAWSFWGGTQYF.

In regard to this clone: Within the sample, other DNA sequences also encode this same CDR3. This CDR3 reads CASSRTTNEKLFF. The CDR3 DNA follows: TGTGCCAGCAGTCGAACAACTAATGAAAAACTGTTTTTT. This chain joins TRBV28 and TRBJ1-4; no clear D gene. Between the trimmed V and J ends, which lost 5 bases and 0 bases, there was a span of 4 bases. Germline lookup yields CDR1 MDHEN and CDR2 SYDVKM. The CDR3 has 13 residues.

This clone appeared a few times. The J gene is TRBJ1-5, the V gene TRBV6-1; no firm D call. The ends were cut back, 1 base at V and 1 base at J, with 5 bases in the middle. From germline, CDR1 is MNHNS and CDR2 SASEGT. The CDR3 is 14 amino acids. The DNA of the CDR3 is TGTGCCAGCAGTGAAGGTGGCAGCAATCAGCCCCAGCATTTT. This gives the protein CASSEGGSNQPQHF.

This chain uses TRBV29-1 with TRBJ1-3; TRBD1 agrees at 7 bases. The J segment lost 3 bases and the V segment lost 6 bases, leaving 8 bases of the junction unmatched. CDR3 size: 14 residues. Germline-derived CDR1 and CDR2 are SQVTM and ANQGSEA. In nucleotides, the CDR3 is TGCAGCGTCGCGGGAGGGGGCAGTGGAAACACCATATATTTT. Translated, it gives CSVAGGGSGNTIYF.

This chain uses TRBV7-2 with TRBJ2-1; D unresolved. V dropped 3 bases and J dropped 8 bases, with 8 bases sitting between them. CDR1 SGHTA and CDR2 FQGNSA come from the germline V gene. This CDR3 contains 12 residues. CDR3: CASSLLLYEQFF. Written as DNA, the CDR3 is TGTGCCAGCAGCTTGCTTTTATATGAGCAGTTCTTC.

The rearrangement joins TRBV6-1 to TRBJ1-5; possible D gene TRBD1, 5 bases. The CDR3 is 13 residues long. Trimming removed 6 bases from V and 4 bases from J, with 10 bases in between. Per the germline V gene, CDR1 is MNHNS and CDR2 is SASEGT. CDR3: CASSQTENQPQHF. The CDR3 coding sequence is TGTGCCAGCAGCCAGACAGAGAATCAGCCCCAGCATTTT.

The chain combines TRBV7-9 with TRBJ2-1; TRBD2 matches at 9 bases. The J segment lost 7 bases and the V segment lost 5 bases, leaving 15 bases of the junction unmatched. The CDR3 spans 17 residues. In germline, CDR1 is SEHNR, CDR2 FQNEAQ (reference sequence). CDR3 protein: CASSKEARLAVHNEQFF. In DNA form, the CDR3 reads TGTGCCAGCAGCAAAGAGGCCCGACTAGCGGTCCATAATGAGCAGTTCTTC.

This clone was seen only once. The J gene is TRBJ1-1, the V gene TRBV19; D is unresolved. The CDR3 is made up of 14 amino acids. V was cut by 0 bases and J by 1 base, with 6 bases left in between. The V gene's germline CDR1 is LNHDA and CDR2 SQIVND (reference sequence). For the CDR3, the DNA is TGTGCCAGTAGTATAGATCTGGGGAACACTGAAGCTTTCTTT. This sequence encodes CASSIDLGNTEAFF.

The chain's CDR3 is CSATLAGVKETQYF. The CDR3 DNA reads TGCAGCGCCACACTAGCGGGAGTCAAAGAGACCCAGTACTTC. The gene calls are TRBV29-1 and TRBJ2-5; 11 bases line up with TRBD2. The J segment lost 3 bases and the V segment lost 7 bases, leaving 7 bases of the junction unmatched. Germline V gives CDR1 SQVTM, CDR2 ANQGSEA. The CDR3 runs 14 residues.

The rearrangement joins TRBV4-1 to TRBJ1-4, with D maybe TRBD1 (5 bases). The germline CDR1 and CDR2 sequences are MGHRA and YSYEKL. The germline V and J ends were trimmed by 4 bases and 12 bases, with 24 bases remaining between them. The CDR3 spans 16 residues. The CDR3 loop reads CASSPKQEGESGQLFF. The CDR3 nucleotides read TGCGCCAGCAGCCCCAAACAGGAAGGGGAAAGTGGGCAACTGTTTTTT.

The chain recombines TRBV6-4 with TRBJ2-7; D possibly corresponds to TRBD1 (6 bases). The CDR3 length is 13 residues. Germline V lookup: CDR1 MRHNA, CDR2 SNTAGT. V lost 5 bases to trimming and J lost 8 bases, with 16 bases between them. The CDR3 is CASSSGQIRQQYF. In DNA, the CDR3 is TGTGCCAGCAGTTCCGGACAGATTAGGCAGCAGTACTTC.

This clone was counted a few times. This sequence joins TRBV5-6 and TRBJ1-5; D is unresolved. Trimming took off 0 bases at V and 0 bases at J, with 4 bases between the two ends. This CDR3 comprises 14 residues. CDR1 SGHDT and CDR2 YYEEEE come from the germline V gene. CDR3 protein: CASSLDGSNQPQHF. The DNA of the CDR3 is TGTGCCAGCAGCTTGGACGGTAGCAATCAGCCCCAGCATTTT.

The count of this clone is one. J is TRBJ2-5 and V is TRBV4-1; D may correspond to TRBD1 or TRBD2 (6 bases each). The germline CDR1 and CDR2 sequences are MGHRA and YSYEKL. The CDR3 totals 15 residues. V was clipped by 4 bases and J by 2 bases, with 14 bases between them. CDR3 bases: TGCGCCAGCAGCCCGGATGGAGGGGGGCAAGAGACCCAGTACTTC. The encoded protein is CASSPDGGGQETQYF.

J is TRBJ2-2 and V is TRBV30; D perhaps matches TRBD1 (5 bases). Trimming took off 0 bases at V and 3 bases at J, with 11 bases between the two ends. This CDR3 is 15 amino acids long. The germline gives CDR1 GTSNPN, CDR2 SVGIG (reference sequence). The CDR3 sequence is CAWSVGGRDTGELFF. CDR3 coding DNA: TGTGCCTGGAGTGTGGGTGGCAGGGACACCGGGGAGCTGTTTTTT.

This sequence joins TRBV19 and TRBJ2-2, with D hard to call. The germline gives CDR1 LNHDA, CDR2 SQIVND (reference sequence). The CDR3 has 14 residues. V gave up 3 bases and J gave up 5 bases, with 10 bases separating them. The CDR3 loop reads CASSIYEPTGELFF. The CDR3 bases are TGTGCCAGTAGTATCTACGAACCGACCGGGGAGCTGTTTTTT.

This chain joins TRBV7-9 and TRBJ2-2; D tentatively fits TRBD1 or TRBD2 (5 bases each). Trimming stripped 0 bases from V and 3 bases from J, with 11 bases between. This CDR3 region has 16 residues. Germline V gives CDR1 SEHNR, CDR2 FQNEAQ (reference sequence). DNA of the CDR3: TGTGCCAGCAGCTTAGCGCTGGGACCCGACACCGGGGAGCTGTTTTTT. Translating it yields CASSLALGPDTGELFF. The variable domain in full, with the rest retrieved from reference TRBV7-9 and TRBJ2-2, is DTGVSQNPRHKITKRGQNVTFRCDPISEHNRLYWYRQTLGQGPEFLTYFQNEAQLEKSRLLSDRFSAERPKGSFSTLEIQRTEQGDSAMYLCASSLALGPDTGELFFGEGSRLTVL.

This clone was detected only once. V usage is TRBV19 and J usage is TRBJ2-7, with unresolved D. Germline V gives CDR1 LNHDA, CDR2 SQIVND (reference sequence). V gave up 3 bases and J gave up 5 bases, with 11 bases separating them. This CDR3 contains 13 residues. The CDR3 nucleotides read TGTGCCAGTAGTATGTCCGGAGTTGACGAGCAGTACTTC. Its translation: CASSMSGVDEQYF.

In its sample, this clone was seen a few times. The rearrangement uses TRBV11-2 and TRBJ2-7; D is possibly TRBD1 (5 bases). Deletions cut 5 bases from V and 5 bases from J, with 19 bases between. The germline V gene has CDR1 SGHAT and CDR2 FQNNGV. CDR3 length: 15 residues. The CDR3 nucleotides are TGTGCCAGCAGCCTAGGGGCGGCTAGTTTTAACGAGCAGTACTTC. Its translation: CASSLGAASFNEQYF. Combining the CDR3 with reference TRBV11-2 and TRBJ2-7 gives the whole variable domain EAGVAQSPRYKIIEKRQSVAFWCNPISGHATLYWYQQILGQGPKLLIQFQNNGVVDDSQLPKDRFSAERLKGVDSTLKIQPAKLEDSAVYLCASSLGAASFNEQYFGPGTRLTVT.